The clone carrying this T cell receptor beta chain was counted at least ten times. The antigen remains unidentified. This sample is part of a study of CD8 T cells in ankylosing spondylitis. General study points: There was a TCR beta motif, made of eight highly homologous variants, that appeared characteristic of ankylosing spondylitis blood. Matched ankylosing spondylitis synovial fluid reportedly contained a significantly enriched population of disease-linked clones.

Germline V lookup: CDR1 SGHRS, CDR2 YFSETQ. The V end lost 0 bases, the J end lost 2 bases, and 9 bases lay between the germline ends. This CDR3 contains 14 residues. TCRdb used MiXCR to reprocess the 5' RACE reads, holding one entry per CDR3 protein. The sample has roughly 490,000 distinct CDR3 sequences, approximately 5% seen once. This receptor was identified in a male donor with ankylosing spondylitis. Specimen: blood, either unsorted or a sorted T cell fraction (not recorded which). V and J are TRBV5-1 and TRBJ2-7; D may be TRBD1 (5 bases). The CDR3 DNA follows: TGCGCCAGCAGCTTGGTCCGACAGCCCTACGAGCAGTACTTC. Protein: CASSLVRQPYEQYF.